This T cell receptor beta chain was recovered during a study of T cells after yellow fever vaccination. Study details: The fractions with low cell numbers were processed using SMART-Seq v4 Ultra Low Input.

This clonotype was observed a few times. Its antigen is unidentified. Study results and limitations: Re-detected after boosting: most primary clones, 96% of CD4 and around 86% of CD8.

TCRdb processed the 5' RACE reads anew with MiXCR; each CDR3 protein has one entry. The sample has about 320,000 distinct CDR3 sequences, about 11% seen once; the top ten hold about 3%. Trimming left V 6 bases short and J 2 bases short, with 16 bases between. Germline values: CDR1 DFQATT, CDR2 SNEGSKA (reference sequence). The CDR3 is made up of 14 amino acids. Here the sequenced sample was CD4+ T cells sorted from PBMCs, taken 45 days after the yellow fever booster vaccination. The receptor's source is a man between 18 and 29 years old who received the YFV17D yellow fever vaccine. The chain joins TRBV20-1 to TRBJ1-1; D possibly corresponds to TRBD1 (6 bases). DNA for the CDR3: TGCAGTGCCCCCCGTGGACAGCTCAACACTGAAGCTTTCTTT. Amino acids: CSAPRGQLNTEAFF.